One and the same sample provided the 22 T cell receptor beta chains below, sequenced in a study of spatial heterogeneity in lung cancer. The time point: sample taken at primary tumor resection. Whole RNA, isolated from tumor, nontumor lung or frozen PBMC, was sequenced without prior sorting. TCRdb fed the 5' RACE reads into MiXCR, producing one record per CDR3 protein. Of about 23,000 distinct CDR3 sequences listed, roughly 4.5% are singletons. Sequenced here: PBMCs, sampled at surgery. These receptor sequences come from a male donor with early-stage non-small cell lung cancer.

In this sample, this clonotype turned up many times. In nucleotides, the CDR3 is TGCAGTGCCAGGACAGGAGATAGCAATCAGCCCCAGCATTTT. It codes for CSARTGDSNQPQHF. The chain combines TRBV20-1 with TRBJ1-5; 7 nucleotides match TRBD1. The CDR3 has 14 amino acids. Trimming cost V 6 bases and J 0 bases; bases outside gene matches: 5. Looked up from germline, CDR1 is DFQATT and CDR2 is SNEGSKA (reference sequence).

This clonotype was seen repeatedly, ten times or more. The chain couples TRBV20-1 to TRBJ2-4, with D unresolved. The CDR3 contains 16 residues. Looked up from germline, CDR1 is DFQATT and CDR2 is SNEGSKA (reference sequence). The V end was cut by 6 bases, the J end by 3 bases, with 21 bases between. CDR3 residues: CSALLVPSLGKNIQYF. The CDR3 nucleotides are TGCAGTGCCCTCCTGGTCCCCTCGCTAGGCAAAAACATTCAGTACTTC.

This clonotype was counted many times. V is TRBV3-1 and J is TRBJ2-7; the D gene is possibly TRBD2 (6 bases). V lost 0 bases and J 2 bases, leaving 8 bases between the germline ends. The germline CDR1 and CDR2 sequences are LGHDT and YNNKEL (reference sequence). CDR3 size: 14 residues. For the CDR3, the DNA is TGTGCCAGCAGCCAAGATTGGGGGGCCTACGAGCAGTACTTC. It yields the protein CASSQDWGAYEQYF.

The table lists this clonotype with many counts. The rearrangement joins TRBV5-1 to TRBJ2-5, with D perhaps matching TRBD2 (6 bases). Germline CDR1 reads SGHRS; CDR2 reads YFSETQ. The CDR3 runs to 14 residues. Trimming removed 4 bases at V and 1 base at J, with 11 bases between. CDR3 coding DNA: TGCGCCAGCAGCCGTGTGCGGGGCCAAGAGACCCAGTACTTC. Protein: CASSRVRGQETQYF.

In this sample, this clonotype is medium-sized. The chain carries TRBV6-5 and TRBJ1-1; D is unclear. Germline V gene sequence: CDR1 MNHEY, CDR2 SVGAGI. The CDR3 extends over 13 amino acids. V was shortened by 2 bases and J by 5 bases, with 9 bases between the two germline ends. The CDR3 DNA follows: TGTGCCAGCAGTTACGGGGTTGGGACTGAAGCTTTCTTT. Its translation: CASSYGVGTEAFF.

This clonotype was picked up many times. The V gene is TRBV5-1, the J gene TRBJ2-6; the match to TRBD1 covers 7 bases. V was pared by 0 bases and J by 0 bases, with 6 bases of the junction left unmatched. CDR1 and CDR2 from the germline V gene are SGHRS and YFSETQ. The CDR3 spans 18 residues. The CDR3 sequence: CASSLAGTAYSGANVLTF. CDR3 sequence (DNA): TGCGCCAGCAGCTTGGCCGGGACAGCCTACTCTGGGGCCAACGTCCTGACTTTC.

Within the sample, this clonotype is medium-sized. The rearrangement joins TRBV28 to TRBJ2-7, with D possibly TRBD2 on 6 matching bases. The CDR3 loop spans 13 amino acids. The V and J ends lost 1 base and 7 bases respectively, with 11 bases between them. CDR1 and CDR2 (germline): MDHEN, SYDVKM. Written as DNA, the CDR3 is TGTGCCAGCAGTTTATCGGAGGGAGAGGAGCAGTACTTC. It translates to CASSLSEGEEQYF. Filled out from reference TRBV28 and TRBJ2-7, the complete variable domain reads DVKVTQSSRYLVKRTGEKVFLECVQDMDHENMFWYRQDPGLGLRLIYFSYDVKMKEKGDIPEGYSVSREKKERFSLILESASTNQTSMYLCASSLSEGEEQYFGPGTRLTVT.

This clonotype was counted many times. The chain has TRBV30 and TRBJ2-7; 8 bases are a match to TRBD1. The trim removed 3 bases at V and 6 bases at J, leaving 16 bases unmatched. This CDR3 spans 16 amino acids. Germline values: CDR1 GTSNPN, CDR2 SVGIG (reference sequence). The CDR3 region has the DNA TGTGCCTGGAGCGAACCGCCCGGGACAGGAAGAAGCGAGCAGTACTTC. Residues: CAWSEPPGTGRSEQYF.

The sample holds many counts of this clonotype. This rearrangement joins TRBV6-5 to TRBJ1-5; 7 bases agree with TRBD1. The CDR3 totals 14 residues. The V gene's germline CDR1 is MNHEY and CDR2 SVGAGI. Germline trimming cut 9 bases from V and 7 bases from J; bases unmatched to any gene: 12. The CDR3 sequence: CASAHDRDRQPQHF. Here the CDR3 DNA reads TGTGCCAGTGCGCACGACAGGGATCGACAGCCCCAGCATTTT.

Many counts were recorded for this clonotype. The chain carries TRBV6-1 and TRBJ1-5; the D gene is possibly TRBD1 (5 bases). The germline CDR1 and CDR2 sequences are MNHNS and SASEGT. V lost 7 bases, J lost 0 bases, and 7 bases lay in between. CDR3 length equals 13 residues. CDR3 region: CASTQGSNQPQHF. In nucleotides, the CDR3 is TGTGCCAGCACGCAGGGTAGCAATCAGCCCCAGCATTTT.

This clonotype was observed at least ten times. The chain has TRBV9 and TRBJ2-5; 7 nucleotides line up with TRBD1. J was trimmed by 1 base and V by 0 bases; bases with no gene match: 6. The CDR3 consists of 16 residues. CDR1 and CDR2 (germline): SGDLS, YYNGEE. The CDR3 coding sequence is TGTGCCAGCAGCGTAGGGTGGTCAGGGGGCCAAGAGACCCAGTACTTC. Its protein is CASSVGWSGGQETQYF. Together with reference TRBV9 and TRBJ2-5, the CDR3 gives the full variable domain: DSGVTQTPKHLITATGQRVTLRCSPRSGDLSVYWYQQSLDQGLQFLIQYYNGEERAKGNILERFSAQQFPDLHSELNLSSLELGDSALYFCASSVGWSGGQETQYFGPGTRLLVL.

The chain recombines TRBV19 with TRBJ2-2; D not resolved. V lost 3 bases, J lost 5 bases, and 7 bases lay in between. The CDR3 has 13 residues. Germline CDR1 reads LNHDA; CDR2 reads SQIVND (reference sequence). The CDR3 nucleotides read TGTGCCAGTAGTATGGGGATTACCGGGGAGCTGTTTTTT. Translated, it gives CASSMGITGELFF. Combining the CDR3 with reference TRBV19 and TRBJ2-2 gives the whole variable domain DGGITQSPKYLFRKEGQNVTLSCEQNLNHDAMYWYRQDPGQGLRLIYYSQIVNDFQKGDIAEGYSVSREKKESFPLTVTSAQKNPTAFYLCASSMGITGELFFGEGSRLTVL.

Many counts were recorded for this clonotype. This chain links TRBV9 with TRBJ2-5, with 11 bases lining up with TRBD2. With 4 bases clipped from V and 2 bases from J, the junction kept 4 bases outside the gene matches. The CDR3 spans 15 residues. Germline CDR1 is SGDLS and CDR2 is YYNGEE. The CDR3 region is CASSTGTSGQETQYF. CDR3 sequence (DNA): TGTGCCAGCAGCACTGGGACTAGCGGACAAGAGACCCAGTACTTC.

By share of the sample, this clonotype is medium-sized. CDR3 residues: CSVQGTMDQPQHF. Written as DNA, the CDR3 is TGCAGCGTTCAAGGGACAATGGATCAGCCCCAGCATTTT. The chain uses TRBV29-1 and TRBJ1-5; D is perhaps TRBD1 (6 bases). Trimming removed 5 bases at V and 5 bases at J, with 13 bases between. The CDR3 has 13 residues. Germline V gene data show CDR1 as SQVTM and CDR2 as ANQGSEA.

At least ten counts were recorded for this clonotype. The chain links TRBV20-1 to TRBJ2-6; D possibly corresponds to TRBD1 (5 bases). The V gene lost 4 bases and the J gene lost 2 bases, with 12 bases spanning the gap. This CDR3 contains 15 residues. Germline CDR1 is DFQATT and CDR2 is SNEGSKA (reference sequence). The CDR3 sequence is CSATTQGTGANVLTF. The DNA for the CDR3 is TGCAGTGCTACGACTCAGGGAACTGGGGCCAACGTCCTGACTTTC.

This clonotype was seen at least ten times. The chain couples TRBV28 to TRBJ2-7, with 7 bases lining up with TRBD2. This CDR3 is built from 14 residues. V lost 8 bases and J lost 1; bases outside the gene matches: 8. Germline V gene lookup returns CDR1 MDHEN and CDR2 SYDVKM. CDR3 bases: TGTGCCAGCGGACGACGGGGGGATTCCTACGAGCAGTACTTC. Its protein product is CASGRRGDSYEQYF.

This clonotype was detected many times. The chain recombines TRBV28 with TRBJ1-1, with D possibly matching TRBD1 (6 bases). The germline V gene encodes CDR1 MDHEN and CDR2 SYDVKM. This CDR3 spans 16 amino acids. V was cut by 3 bases and J by 1 base, with 15 bases left in between. The CDR3 spells CASSLHLGGANTEAFF. The CDR3 nucleotides are TGTGCCAGCAGTTTGCACTTAGGGGGTGCGAACACTGAAGCTTTCTTT.

This clonotype has a count of ten or more. The CDR3 protein is CSASRAGRETQYF. CDR3 DNA sequence: TGCAGTGCTAGTAGAGCGGGGCGAGAGACCCAGTACTTC. The chain links TRBV20-1 to TRBJ2-5; TRBD2 matches at 7 bases. This CDR3 region has 13 residues. Germline CDR1 is DFQATT and CDR2 is SNEGSKA (reference sequence). The junction had 5 bases not matched to a gene; V was cut back by 3 bases and J by 4 bases.

In this sample, this clonotype turned up many times. The chain carries TRBV12-3 or TRBV12-4 and TRBJ1-2, with D maybe TRBD1 (5 bases). CDR3 length: 13 amino acids. V lost 7 bases to trimming and J lost 5 bases, with 14 bases between them. The CDR3: CASTISGGYGYTF. In DNA form, the CDR3 reads TGTGCCAGCACAATAAGCGGGGGGTATGGCTACACCTTC.

This clonotype was seen repeatedly, ten times or more. This chain uses TRBV7-2 with TRBJ2-3, with TRBD2 identical over 12 bases. CDR3 size: 16 residues. V gave up 4 bases and J gave up 4 bases; unmatched junction bases: 6. The germline V gene encodes CDR1 SGHTA and CDR2 FQGNSA. CDR3 region: CASSSLTSGGADTQYF. The CDR3 DNA reads as TGTGCCAGCAGCTCCTTGACTAGCGGGGGAGCAGATACGCAGTATTTT.

The chain carries TRBV2 and TRBJ1-1; D is undetermined. CDR1 and CDR2 from the germline V gene are SNHLY and FYNNEI. The CDR3 has 12 amino acids. The ends were cut back, 8 bases at V and 1 base at J, with 8 bases in the middle. CDR3 region: CASWGWNTEAFF. The CDR3, as DNA: TGTGCCAGCTGGGGTTGGAACACTGAAGCTTTCTTT.

This clonotype was seen at least ten times. The chain couples TRBV6-2 or TRBV6-3 to TRBJ2-7; 7 bases align to TRBD2. Germline V CDR1 and CDR2: MNHEY, SVGEGT. This CDR3 has 12 residues. The junction had 2 bases not matched to a gene; V was cut back by 7 bases and J by 2 bases. CDR3 bases: TGTGCCAGCAAGCGGGAACCCTACGAGCAGTACTTC. Amino acids: CASKREPYEQYF.